The table lists the clone carrying this TCR beta chain with a few counts. The J segment lost 0 bases and the V segment lost 3 bases, leaving 4 bases of the junction unmatched. In germline, CDR1 is MDHEN, CDR2 SYDVKM. The CDR3 is 18 residues long. This entry belongs to a study of blood T cell repertoires in COVID-19. Overall study: The analysed material was cDNA or gDNA that came from T cells, B-cell-depleted T cells, or PBMCs.

Method: immunoSEQ multiplex PCR; TCRdb's copy keeps in-frame clones and lacks some. The data show roughly 80,000 clones, 90% seen once. The origin of this receptor is a man between 60 and 75 years old with acute or convalescent COVID-19. This rearrangement joins TRBV28 to TRBJ2-1, with 14 nucleotides matching TRBD2. Sequencing was done on a sample of peripheral blood. CDR3 region: CASSLGLAGVASYNEQFF. As DNA, the CDR3 is TGTGCCAGCAGTTTGGGACTAGCGGGAGTGGCCTCCTACAATGAGCAGTTCTTC.